The 29 T cell receptor beta chains presented below share a single source sample, sequenced in a study of cytomegalovirus exposure and HLA in healthy donors (dated by TCRdb to about 2017). Libraries were constructed by the immunoSEQ multiplex PCR assay. Not all clones reach the TCRdb copy of this immuneACCESS table, which keeps in-frame sequences only. Checked studies attribute under half of the gap to unresolved V genes and leave the rest unexplained. The table for this sample lists about 89,000 clones; roughly 84% of them were counted only once. The ten largest clonotypes hold around an eighth of the sample. The sample consisted of PBMCs. The receptors stem from a woman aged 18-29 years in good health and CMV-seropositive.

The chain uses TRBV5-1 and TRBJ1-5; TRBD1 matches at 7 bases. The V gene end was trimmed by 2 bases and the J gene end by 7 bases; junction bases not matched to a gene: 3. Per germline, CDR1 SGHRS and CDR2 YFSETQ. CDR3 length equals 13 residues. DNA for the CDR3: TGCGCCAGCAGCTTTACAGGGGAACAGCCCCAGCATTTT. Its protein is CASSFTGEQPQHF.

The chain couples TRBV27 to TRBJ1-6; TRBD1 matches at 12 bases. From germline, CDR1 is MNHEY and CDR2 SMNVEV (reference sequence). CDR3 size: 15 residues. Trimming removed 8 bases from V and 10 bases from J; junction bases left unmatched: 9. The chain's CDR3 is CASSPGQGASSPLHF. CDR3 nucleotides: TGTGCCAGCTCCCCGGGACAGGGGGCATCCTCACCCCTCCACTTT.

This clone was seen a single time. The chain uses TRBV6-1 and TRBJ2-1; TRBD2 is a possible D gene (7 bases). The CDR3 consists of 14 residues. Trimming took 2 bases from V and 8 from J, leaving 13 bases between them. Germline CDR1 is MNHNS and CDR2 is SASEGT. In DNA, the CDR3 is TGTGCCAGCAGTGAACAAGGGGGGGCGGATGAGCAGTTCTTC. It is translated as CASSEQGGADEQFF.

V usage is TRBV10-2 and J usage is TRBJ2-1; D perhaps matches TRBD1 (5 bases). Trimming removed 3 bases from V and 1 base from J, with 7 bases in between. This CDR3 has 14 amino acids. The germline V gene encodes CDR1 WSHSY and CDR2 SAAADI. The CDR3: CASSDQGSYNEQFF. The CDR3 region has the DNA TGCGCCAGCAGTGATCAGGGTTCCTACAATGAGCAGTTCTTC.

As DNA, the CDR3 is TGCGCCAGCAGCCAGGATGGACAGGCCAACTATGGCTACACCTTC. Translation gives CASSQDGQANYGYTF. This rearrangement joins TRBV4-3 to TRBJ1-2; 7 bases align to TRBD1. Germline values: CDR1 LGHNA, CDR2 YSLEER. The CDR3 sequence is 15 residues long. J was trimmed by 2 bases and V by 3 bases; bases with no gene match: 6.

The chain couples TRBV27 to TRBJ2-7; a weak D match, TRBD2 (7 bases). The germline V gene has CDR1 MNHEY and CDR2 SMNVEV (reference sequence). CDR3 length: 14 residues. The germline V and J ends were trimmed by 8 bases and 0 bases, with 14 bases remaining between them. This chain's CDR3 is CASGLGGASYEQYF. Written as DNA, the CDR3 is TGTGCCAGCGGACTGGGGGGGGCCTCCTACGAGCAGTACTTC.

The rearrangement uses TRBV4-3 and TRBJ1-6; 9 bases are a match to TRBD1. The CDR3 runs to 17 residues. The V segment lost 4 bases and the J segment 6 bases; nucleotides outside the gene matches: 10. Germline V gene data show CDR1 as LGHNA and CDR2 as YSLEER. Here the CDR3 reads CASSPTDRDRVNSPLHF. CDR3 nucleotides: TGCGCCAGCAGCCCCACCGACCGGGACAGGGTTAATTCACCCCTCCACTTT.

The J gene is TRBJ2-7, the V gene TRBV6-1, with D perhaps TRBD1 (6 bases). CDR3 length equals 15 residues. Germline CDR1 reads MNHNS; CDR2 reads SASEGT. V lost 8 bases and J lost 3, with 20 bases in between. In DNA form, the CDR3 reads TGTGCCAGCGATGAAACAGGGTTCCGTTACTACGAGCAGTACTTC. It encodes CASDETGFRYYEQYF.

This rearrangement joins TRBV7-9 to TRBJ1-2; 7 nucleotides agree with TRBD1. The germline CDR1 and CDR2 sequences are SEHNR and FQNEAQ (reference sequence). The J segment lost 9 bases and the V segment lost 5 bases, leaving 9 bases of the junction unmatched. The CDR3 sequence is 13 residues long. CDR3 sequence: CASSLLTGRRYTF. The CDR3 nucleotides are TGTGCCAGCAGCCTATTGACAGGGAGGCGCTACACCTTC. Using reference TRBV7-9 and TRBJ1-2 for the parts outside the CDR3, the full variable domain is DTGVSQNPRHKITKRGQNVTFRCDPISEHNRLYWYRQTLGQGPEFLTYFQNEAQLEKSRLLSDRFSAERPKGSFSTLEIQRTEQGDSAMYLCASSLLTGRRYTFGSGTRLTVV.

The rearrangement uses TRBV28 and TRBJ1-2, with TRBD1 matching over 7 bases. This CDR3 spans 15 amino acids. Germline values: CDR1 MDHEN, CDR2 SYDVKM. The V gene end was trimmed by 4 bases and the J gene end by 2 bases; junction bases not matched to a gene: 7. This CDR3 reads CASSYGTEINYGYTF. DNA for the CDR3: TGTGCCAGCAGTTACGGGACAGAGATAAACTATGGCTACACCTTC.

The rearrangement uses TRBV7-2 and TRBJ2-7; D is uncertain. The CDR3 covers 14 residues. The V end was cut by 0 bases, the J end by 4 bases, with 10 bases between. CDR1 SGHTA and CDR2 FQGNSA come from the germline V gene. The chain's CDR3 is CASSLAGLVYEQYF. In DNA, the CDR3 is TGTGCCAGCAGCTTAGCAGGTCTAGTATACGAGCAGTACTTC. Supplemented by reference TRBV7-2 and TRBJ2-7, the full variable domain reads GAGVSQSPSNKVTEKGKDVELRCDPISGHTALYWYRQSLGQGLEFLIYFQGNSAPDKSGLPSDRFSAERTGGSVSTLTIQRTQQEDSAVYLCASSLAGLVYEQYFGPGTRLTVT.

The chain combines TRBV9 with TRBJ2-2; D unresolved. The CDR3 length is 15 residues. Trimming shortened V by 4 bases and J by 0 bases, and 10 bases separated the two germline ends. Germline-derived CDR1 and CDR2 are SGDLS and YYNGEE. The CDR3 coding sequence is TGTGCCAGCAGCTTACAAGCGTCGAACACCGGGGAGCTGTTTTTT. Residues: CASSLQASNTGELFF. Full variable domain (rest looked up from reference TRBV9 and TRBJ2-2): DSGVTQTPKHLITATGQRVTLRCSPRSGDLSVYWYQQSLDQGLQFLIQYYNGEERAKGNILERFSAQQFPDLHSELNLSSLELGDSALYFCASSLQASNTGELFFGEGSRLTVL.

The chain couples TRBV29-1 to TRBJ1-4; D is ambiguous. Looked up from germline, CDR1 is SQVTM and CDR2 is ANQGSEA. V was cut by 6 bases and J by 6 bases, with 14 bases left in between. The CDR3 length is 13 residues. The CDR3 sequence is CSVTPGGYEKLFF. Written as DNA, the CDR3 is TGCAGCGTCACACCCGGAGGGTATGAAAAACTGTTTTTT.

This chain connects TRBV5-1 to TRBJ2-5; 7 nucleotides align to TRBD1. In germline, CDR1 is SGHRS, CDR2 YFSETQ. Trimming at V came to 1 base and at J to 5 bases, leaving 11 bases not matched to a gene. CDR3 length: 16 residues. CDR3 protein: CASSLTGVEIMETQYF. The CDR3 nucleotides read TGCGCCAGCAGCTTGACAGGGGTAGAAATAATGGAGACCCAGTACTTC.

The rearrangement uses TRBV19 and TRBJ1-1; 9 bases fit TRBD1. Per germline, CDR1 LNHDA and CDR2 SQIVND (reference sequence). V lost 5 bases to trimming and J lost 9 bases; unmatched junction nucleotides: 16. The CDR3 runs 16 residues. CDR3 region: CASSQVRGQGEVQAFF. The DNA of the CDR3 is TGTGCCAGTAGTCAAGTCCGGGGACAGGGAGAGGTTCAAGCTTTCTTT.

This rearrangement joins TRBV7-3 to TRBJ2-1; TRBD1 matches 10 bases. Trimming took 5 bases from V and 3 from J; bases not matched to a gene: 4. Germline CDR1 is SGHTA and CDR2 is FQGTGA. The CDR3 consists of 15 residues. CDR3 sequence reads: CASSLGQGVYNEQFF. The CDR3, as DNA: TGTGCCAGCAGCCTCGGACAGGGGGTCTACAATGAGCAGTTCTTC.

Of note for this clone: The identical CDR3 is also encoded by other nucleotide sequences in the sample. This chain links TRBV20-1 with TRBJ2-7; perhaps TRBD2 as D (5 bases). V lost 5 bases, J lost 0 bases, and 5 bases lay in between. CDR1 DFQATT and CDR2 SNEGSKA come from the germline V gene (reference sequence). The CDR3 is 11 residues long. The CDR3 loop reads CSARDSYEQYF. The CDR3 DNA reads TGCAGTGCTCGGGACTCCTACGAGCAGTACTTC.

J is TRBJ2-5 and V is TRBV9, with TRBD1 identical over 7 bases. CDR3 size: 14 residues. Germline V gene data show CDR1 as SGDLS and CDR2 as YYNGEE. V trimming: 0 bases; J trimming: 4 bases; junction bases outside the gene matches: 3. The CDR3 bases are TGTGCCAGCAGCGTAGGTCCAGGGGGAGAGACCCAGTACTTC. Amino acid sequence: CASSVGPGGETQYF.

The rearrangement joins TRBV11-2 to TRBJ1-1, with TRBD1 matching over 8 bases. The V segment lost 5 bases and the J segment 0 bases; nucleotides outside the gene matches: 8. From germline, CDR1 is SGHAT and CDR2 FQNNGV. CDR3 length: 16 amino acids. In DNA form, the CDR3 reads TGTGCCAGCAGCCGCCAGACAGGGGCCATGAACACTGAAGCTTTCTTT. Its protein is CASSRQTGAMNTEAFF. Full variable domain (rest looked up from reference TRBV11-2 and TRBJ1-1): EAGVAQSPRYKIIEKRQSVAFWCNPISGHATLYWYQQILGQGPKLLIQFQNNGVVDDSQLPKDRFSAERLKGVDSTLKIQPAKLEDSAVYLCASSRQTGAMNTEAFFGQGTRLTVV.

The chain has TRBV4-2 and TRBJ2-1; 15 nucleotides match TRBD2. The ends lost 0 bases at V and 5 bases at J; junction bases unmatched: 8. The CDR3 consists of 19 residues. In germline, CDR1 is LGHNA, CDR2 YNFKEQ. The CDR3 is CASSQDLEGLAGGNNEQFF. The CDR3 DNA reads TGTGCCAGCAGCCAAGATTTAGAGGGACTAGCGGGGGGTAACAATGAGCAGTTCTTC.

This clone was counted between two and nine times. The chain combines TRBV11-2 with TRBJ1-4; possible D gene TRBD1, 6 bases. Germline V gives CDR1 SGHAT, CDR2 FQNNGV. The ends were cut back, 4 bases at V and 8 bases at J, with 14 bases in the middle. The CDR3 has 14 residues. The chain's CDR3 is CASSSWDIPEKLFF. CDR3 bases: TGTGCCAGCAGCTCGTGGGACATTCCCGAAAAACTGTTTTTT.

This clone has just one count. The gene calls are TRBV18 and TRBJ1-1; D unclear. This CDR3 is 16 amino acids long. V was trimmed by 4 bases and J by 6 bases, leaving 21 bases between them. CDR1 is KGHSH and CDR2 is LQKENI in the germline V gene. CDR3 DNA sequence: TGTGCCAGCTCACGGATCGAGGACGGGAATGCAGCTGAAGCTTTCTTT. Translation gives CASSRIEDGNAAEAFF.

This chain connects TRBV19 to TRBJ2-7, with a weak D call TRBD2 (5 bases). The CDR3 contains 15 residues. V was trimmed by 5 bases and J by 1 base, leaving 15 bases between them. Germline lookup yields CDR1 LNHDA and CDR2 SQIVND (reference sequence). CDR3 loop: CASSSDGIGSYEQYF. The CDR3, as DNA: TGTGCCAGTAGTTCCGACGGGATAGGGTCCTACGAGCAGTACTTC.

The V and J genes are TRBV28 and TRBJ2-1; weak D call: TRBD1 (5 bases). The CDR3 length is 14 residues. Trimming removed 5 bases at V and 4 bases at J, with 12 bases between. Germline V gene lookup returns CDR1 MDHEN and CDR2 SYDVKM. For the CDR3, the DNA is TGTGCCAGCAGTGGGGCGCCCTTGTACAATGAGCAGTTCTTC. This sequence encodes CASSGAPLYNEQFF.

The chain couples TRBV6-4 to TRBJ2-3; TRBD1 agrees at 8 bases. V dropped 5 bases and J dropped 3; count of bases not matched to a gene: 4. This CDR3 contains 14 residues. Germline CDR1 reads MRHNA; CDR2 reads SNTAGT. For the CDR3, the DNA is TGTGCCAGCAGTAAACGACAGGGGACAGATACGCAGTATTTT. It codes for CASSKRQGTDTQYF.

The chain has TRBV30 and TRBJ2-7; D may be TRBD1 (6 bases). The germline V gene has CDR1 GTSNPN and CDR2 SVGIG (reference sequence). CDR3 size: 12 residues. V shed 2 bases and J shed 3 bases, with 8 bases lying between them. The CDR3 DNA follows: TGTGCCTGGAGTACAGGGAGCTACGAGCAGTACTTC. It is translated as CAWSTGSYEQYF.

This clone has only one observation. The chain combines TRBV28 with TRBJ1-5; D is undetermined. Per germline, CDR1 MDHEN and CDR2 SYDVKM. The CDR3 extends over 12 amino acids. Trimming cost V 1 base and J 4 bases, with 2 bases left between them. CDR3 sequence: CASSLLNQPQHF. In DNA form, the CDR3 reads TGTGCCAGCAGTTTATTAAATCAGCCCCAGCATTTT.

The chain couples TRBV27 to TRBJ2-5; the match to TRBD2 covers 13 bases. The V gene's germline CDR1 is MNHEY and CDR2 SMNVEV (reference sequence). CDR3 length: 16 amino acids. Germline trimming cut 0 bases from V and 5 bases from J; bases unmatched to any gene: 3. The CDR3 coding sequence is TGTGCCAGCAGTTTATCACTAGCGGGGGGGGAGGAGACCCAGTACTTC. Translated, it gives CASSLSLAGGEETQYF.

V usage is TRBV9 and J usage is TRBJ1-5; 8 bases align to TRBD1. The germline V gene encodes CDR1 SGDLS and CDR2 YYNGEE. The CDR3 spans 14 residues. The trim removed 3 bases at V and 5 bases at J, leaving 4 bases unmatched. The CDR3 reads CASSAGQGHQPQHF. DNA for the CDR3: TGTGCCAGCAGCGCCGGACAGGGACATCAGCCCCAGCATTTT. Full variable domain (missing parts from reference TRBV9 and TRBJ1-5): DSGVTQTPKHLITATGQRVTLRCSPRSGDLSVYWYQQSLDQGLQFLIQYYNGEERAKGNILERFSAQQFPDLHSELNLSSLELGDSALYFCASSAGQGHQPQHFGDGTRLSIL.